The clone carrying this T cell receptor (beta chain) occurred once. V lost 1 base and J 3 bases, leaving 5 bases between the germline ends. The CDR3 extends over 14 amino acids. Germline CDR1 reads KGHDR; CDR2 reads SFDVKD. The source of the sample is a study of blood T cell repertoires in COVID-19. At the level of the study: Italy, Spain and the United States were the sources of the convalescent and acute COVID-19 samples.

Participants had their cohort set by participant-reported clinical history. The assay was immunoSEQ multiplex PCR, and TCRdb's table has in-frame clones only and misses some. The sample carries roughly 220,000 clones, about 86% recorded once. The specimen sequenced was PBMCs or T cells enriched from blood (not recorded which). This chain uses TRBV24-1 with TRBJ2-2; D gene unclear. The TCR was taken from a woman aged 40-49 years with acute COVID-19. CDR3 sequence: CATSDFTDTGELFF. The CDR3 DNA follows: TGTGCCACCAGTGATTTTACAGACACCGGGGAGCTGTTTTTT.